These T cell receptor beta chains were read from a single sample in a study of T cells expressing NK-cell markers. TCRdb reprocessed the 5' RACE reads and stores each CDR3 protein as one record, lacking DNA. The sample has a few hundred thousand distinct CDR3 sequences. Sample: blood T cells: a sorted CD56 or NKG2C T cell subset, CD4+ or CD8+ T cells, or bulk PBMC T cells (not recorded which). The receptor source for this set is a man aged 18 to 30 in good health. The CDR3 runs from the conserved cysteine through the conserved F or W. Each record gives: V gene, J gene, CDR3 protein.

TRBV12-3/TRBV12-4	TRBJ2-2	CASRSDRGSLAGELFF
TRBV5-5	TRBJ2-3	CASSTRGTDTQYF
TRBV6-2/TRBV6-3	TRBJ2-3	CASLNRDLNTDTQYF
TRBV5-1	TRBJ1-1	CASSLDSLNTEAFF
TRBV3-1	TRBJ1-3	CASGNLGGTGNTIYF
TRBV12-3/TRBV12-4	TRBJ2-3	CASSLLAGSTSTTQYF
TRBV12-3/TRBV12-4	TRBJ2-7	CASSFSRGVYEQYF
TRBV7-2	TRBJ1-2	CASNRGRPSGYTF
TRBV24-1	TRBJ2-2	CATSDPGGIDTGELFF
TRBV20-1	TRBJ2-1	CSASGPSGRAGNEQFF
TRBV4-2	TRBJ2-3	CASSQSAGATDTQYF
TRBV7-6	TRBJ2-1	CASSLARTKLNNEQFF
TRBV13	TRBJ2-3	CASSFFDRLGDSTDTQYF
TRBV12-3/TRBV12-4	TRBJ2-1	CASRAIGINEQFF
TRBV12-3/TRBV12-4	TRBJ2-5	CASSLHDREETQYF
TRBV6-1	TRBJ1-1	CASSERERLSAFF
TRBV20-1	TRBJ2-2	CSARRGRESTGELFF
TRBV18	TRBJ1-3	CASSPGPGGNTIYF
TRBV11-2	TRBJ1-1	CASSQTGVTEAFF
TRBV29-1	TRBJ2-3	CSVSKGETDTQYF
TRBV25-1	TRBJ2-3	CASSGWTSGTTDTQYF
TRBV12-3/TRBV12-4	TRBJ1-1	CASSPGQPANTEAFF
TRBV5-4	TRBJ2-5	CASSLFREGRETQYF
TRBV20-1	TRBJ1-3	CSARDVTGAGGNTIYF